A single sample gave rise to the 14 T cell receptor beta chains below, sequenced in a study of T cell responses to AZD1222 COVID-19 vaccine. The method was immunoSEQ multiplex PCR; TCRdb's version includes in-frame clones alone and lacks a portion of them. This table holds tens of thousands of clones, under 90% found once. Sequenced here: peripheral blood, sampled 28 days after the second AZD1222 dose. These receptors all come from an adult who received the AZD1222 COVID-19 vaccine.

This chain connects TRBV18 to TRBJ2-5; D is tentatively TRBD1 or TRBD2 (5 bases each). This CDR3 spans 15 amino acids. Deletions cut 2 bases from V and 1 base from J, with 11 bases between. CDR1 and CDR2 from the germline V gene are KGHSH and LQKENI. The DNA for the CDR3 is TGTGCCAGCTCACCAGGGGGTACAGCCCAAGAGACCCAGTACTTC. Amino acid sequence: CASSPGGTAQETQYF.

This clone was found a few times. This chain links TRBV7-9 with TRBJ1-6, with a possible D match to TRBD1 (6 bases). This CDR3 is built from 14 residues. The V and J ends lost 5 bases and 8 bases respectively, with 13 bases between them. The germline V gene encodes CDR1 SEHNR and CDR2 FQNEAQ (reference sequence). The CDR3 DNA reads TGTGCCAGCAGCACAGGGACGGCCCATTCACCCCTCCACTTT. Protein product: CASSTGTAHSPLHF.

The chain joins TRBV6-2 or TRBV6-3 to TRBJ2-7; 9 positions match TRBD1. The CDR3 has 13 amino acids. V shed 2 bases, J shed 6 bases, and the junction held 2 bases outside the gene matches. Germline CDR1 and CDR2: MNHEY and SVGEGT. The DNA of the CDR3 is TGTGCCAGCAGTTACACGGACAGGGGCGAGCAGTACTTC. It specifies CASSYTDRGEQYF.

The chain uses TRBV15 and TRBJ2-5; tentatively, D is TRBD2 (5 bases). Trimming removed 0 bases from V and 5 bases from J, with 7 bases in between. Germline loops: CDR1 LNHNV, CDR2 YYDKDF (reference sequence). The CDR3 is 13 residues long. The CDR3 DNA sequence: TGTGCCACCAGCAGAGATCGAGGGGAGACCCAGTACTTC. Translated, it gives CATSRDRGETQYF.

This chain joins TRBV30 and TRBJ1-2; TRBD1 might be the D (5 bases). Germline CDR1 GTSNPN, CDR2 SVGIG (reference sequence). Trimming stripped 7 bases from V and 5 bases from J, with 11 bases between. This CDR3 region has 11 residues. The DNA of the CDR3 is TGTGCCTCCCGGGACCCTTATGGCTACACCTTC. It translates to CASRDPYGYTF.

The V gene is TRBV5-6, the J gene TRBJ1-2; D is uncertain. V was clipped by 5 bases and J by 2 bases, with 22 bases between them. The germline V gene encodes CDR1 SGHDT and CDR2 YYEEEE. The CDR3 loop spans 17 amino acids. CDR3 region: CASRAERRYVENYGYTF. The DNA of the CDR3 is TGTGCCAGCAGAGCCGAGAGACGTTACGTTGAAAACTATGGCTACACCTTC.

The chain carries TRBV13 and TRBJ2-5, with TRBD2 matching 12 bases. The length of the CDR3 is 19 residues. From germline, CDR1 is PRHDT and CDR2 FYEKMQ (reference sequence). Trimming at V came to 7 bases and at J to 2 bases, leaving 17 bases not matched to a gene. This CDR3 is CASTSGALAGGPPQETQYF. CDR3 DNA sequence: TGTGCCAGCACCTCGGGGGCCCTAGCGGGGGGGCCGCCTCAAGAGACCCAGTACTTC.

The chain has TRBV18 and TRBJ2-5, with 10 bases aligning to TRBD2. The trim removed 0 bases at V and 4 bases at J, leaving 11 bases unmatched. Germline values: CDR1 KGHSH, CDR2 LQKENI. The CDR3 covers 18 residues. The CDR3 protein is CASSPPNIAGGSRETQYF. The CDR3 bases are TGTGCCAGCTCACCACCAAATATAGCGGGGGGCTCTAGAGAGACCCAGTACTTC.

The chain links TRBV19 to TRBJ1-2, with unresolved D. The CDR3 is made up of 13 amino acids. The ends were cut back, 3 bases at V and 4 bases at J, with 9 bases in the middle. CDR1 is LNHDA and CDR2 is SQIVND in the germline V gene (reference sequence). The DNA for the CDR3 is TGTGCCAGTAGTATTCAGAGCCCCTATGGCTACACCTTC. Its protein is CASSIQSPYGYTF.

This clone was recorded a few times. The identical CDR3 is also encoded by other nucleotide sequences in the sample. The chain carries TRBV12-3 or TRBV12-4 and TRBJ1-2; possible D gene TRBD1, 6 bases. This CDR3 has 12 amino acids. Trimming removed 3 bases from V and 6 bases from J, with 8 bases in between. CDR3 sequence: CASSFSGDGYTF. CDR3 coding DNA: TGTGCCAGCAGTTTTTCAGGGGATGGCTACACCTTC.

The chain joins TRBV10-3 to TRBJ2-5; perhaps TRBD1 as D (5 bases). The CDR3 sequence is 15 residues long. Trimming took 0 bases from V and 6 from J, leaving 14 bases between them. CDR1 is ENHRY, CDR2 SYGVKD, per germline. Here the CDR3 reads CAISESLMAGKTQYF. In DNA, the CDR3 is TGTGCCATCAGTGAGTCATTAATGGCAGGGAAGACCCAGTACTTC.

V is TRBV11-3 and J is TRBJ2-1; possible D gene TRBD2, 7 bases. The CDR3 sequence is 14 residues long. Trimming removed 5 bases from V and 13 bases from J, with 21 bases in between. Germline loops: CDR1 SGHNT, CDR2 YENEEA. DNA for the CDR3: TGTGCCAGCAGCCCCTCGTCGGCGGGGGCGCGTCAGTTCTTC. Protein product: CASSPSSAGARQFF.

J is TRBJ1-4 and V is TRBV9; 8 bases map to TRBD1. Germline-derived CDR1 and CDR2 are SGDLS and YYNGEE. After removal of 3 bases from V and 7 bases from J, the junction contained 5 bases not matched to a gene. The CDR3 contains 14 residues. The CDR3 DNA reads TGTGCCAGCAGCGGACAGGGGATAGCTGAAAAACTGTTTTTT. It yields the protein CASSGQGIAEKLFF.

J is TRBJ1-4 and V is TRBV4-3, with D hard to call. The CDR3 has 14 amino acids. Germline CDR1 and CDR2: LGHNA and YSLEER. Trimming cost V 0 bases and J 8 bases, with 10 bases left between them. In DNA form, the CDR3 reads TGCGCCAGCAGCCAAGAAAGATCGGGGGAAAAACTGTTTTTT. Encoded protein: CASSQERSGEKLFF.